This T cell receptor (beta chain) came from a study of blood T cell repertoires in COVID-19. Trimming cost V 3 bases and J 3 bases; bases outside gene matches: 8. This CDR3 comprises 16 residues. CDR1 MDHEN and CDR2 SYDVKM come from the germline V gene. As handled by the study authors: Amplified reference gene primers provided the basis for estimating nucleated cell counts. The repertoire was sequenced with immunoSEQ multiplex PCR; TCRdb's copy has only in-frame clones and lacks some. The V and J calls and clone size come from that table; D and trimming were worked out from the DNA. The sample has around 170,000 clones, roughly 84% seen once; the top ten hold approximately 6.5%.

The sample taken for sequencing was PBMCs or T cells enriched from blood (not recorded which). J is TRBJ1-5 and V is TRBV28, with 7 bases lining up with TRBD1. The TCR sequence derives from a woman aged 50 to 60 who had recovered from COVID-19. Here the CDR3 reads CASSFYGRGDNQPQHF. For the CDR3, the DNA is TGTGCCAGCAGTTTTTACGGCAGGGGGGACAATCAGCCCCAGCATTTT.